This TCR beta chain was profiled in a study of identical twins. TCRdb processed the 5' RACE reads anew with MiXCR; each CDR3 protein has one entry. The sample consists of some 760,000 distinct CDR3 sequences, 15% to 20% of them appearing once. Germline V gives CDR1 DFQATT, CDR2 SNEGSKA (reference sequence). After removal of 3 bases from V and 7 bases from J, the junction contained 12 bases not matched to a gene. This CDR3 spans 16 amino acids. This clonotype was seen a few times. Its antigen is undetermined. Overall study results and limits: For cord blood, abundant beta clonotypes had fewer insertions, unlike memory repertoires, which showed none. Twins' surplus sharing was weaker for beta out-of-frame sequences.

These same records also appear under a second study, on T cells expressing NK-cell markers. In that study: The eight sequenced donors comprised seven who were HCMV-seropositive and one who was seronegative. In several donors, dominant clonotypes made up roughly 25-60.1% of CD3+CD56-NKG2C+ cells.

The sequence came from a young woman in good health. Material for sequencing was PBMCs. The chain has TRBV20-1 and TRBJ2-6; 7 nucleotides match TRBD1. Written as DNA, the CDR3 is TGCAGTGCTAGGGGGGATAGGGGGCAGGCAGCCAACGTCCTGACTTTC. Amino acid sequence: CSARGDRGQAANVLTF.